The 27 T cell receptor beta chains presented below share a single source sample, sequenced in a study of radiation and T cells in renal cell carcinoma. TCRdb keeps only in-frame clones here, not all; method: immunoSEQ multiplex PCR. This table holds approximately 100,000 clones, 80% to 90% found once. Time point meaning: baseline pretreatment blood. As to treatment: 15 Gy SBRT to primary tumor, nephrectomy 4 weeks later. The specimen was blood, collected from a patient whose treatment included radiotherapy and nephrectomy. The receptors derive from a man aged 45-60 years with renal cell carcinoma.

The chain employs TRBV6-4 and TRBJ2-1; tentative D call: TRBD2 (5 bases). The germline V gene encodes CDR1 MRHNA and CDR2 SNTAGT. The CDR3 totals 15 residues. Trimming removed 2 bases at V and 0 bases at J, with 8 bases between. CDR3 loop: CASSDTGSSYNEQFF. CDR3 DNA sequence: TGTGCCAGCAGTGACACGGGGAGCTCCTACAATGAGCAGTTCTTC.

The genes are TRBV28 and TRBJ2-6; D gene uncertain. The CDR3 has 15 residues. V was shortened by 7 bases and J by 9 bases, with 19 bases between the two germline ends. Per germline, CDR1 MDHEN and CDR2 SYDVKM. Here the CDR3 reads CASIHQGEALNVLTF. The CDR3 DNA reads as TGTGCCAGCATCCATCAAGGAGAAGCTCTCAACGTCCTGACTTTC.

The rearrangement uses TRBV2 and TRBJ2-7; D is perhaps TRBD2 (5 bases). The V end was cut by 7 bases, the J end by 3 bases, with 16 bases between. Germline assignment: CDR1 SNHLY and CDR2 FYNNEI. The CDR3 is 14 amino acids. CDR3 bases: TGTGCCAGCATGGAGGATCCGCTAAGCTACGAGCAGTACTTC. It encodes CASMEDPLSYEQYF.

The table lists this clone with a few counts. The chain employs TRBV28 and TRBJ2-7; no firm D call. The CDR3 is 13 residues long. Trimming took off 7 bases at V and 0 bases at J, with 10 bases between the two ends. Germline lookup yields CDR1 MDHEN and CDR2 SYDVKM. The CDR3 loop reads CASMAQSSYEQYF. The DNA of the CDR3 is TGTGCCAGCATGGCGCAGAGCTCCTACGAGCAGTACTTC.

The chain carries TRBV5-1 and TRBJ1-2; 7 bases line up with TRBD1. Germline V gene sequence: CDR1 SGHRS, CDR2 YFSETQ. V was clipped by 3 bases and J by 6 bases; unmatched bases: 8. CDR3 length equals 14 residues. The chain's CDR3 is CASSWEGARHGYTF. For the CDR3, the DNA is TGCGCCAGCAGCTGGGAGGGGGCAAGGCATGGCTACACCTTC.

This chain connects TRBV29-1 to TRBJ2-1; 10 bases align to TRBD2. Trimming took 7 bases from V and 7 from J; bases not matched to a gene: 10. The CDR3 extends over 14 amino acids. Germline CDR1 and CDR2: SQVTM and ANQGSEA. The DNA of the CDR3 is TGCAGCGACGACCCTAGCGGGGGTGGGAATGAGCAGTTCTTC. Its protein is CSDDPSGGGNEQFF.

The CDR3 DNA sequence: TGTGCCAGCAGCTTAGACCGGGACTATGGCTACACCTTC. This codes for CASSLDRDYGYTF. The rearrangement joins TRBV7-2 to TRBJ1-2; D is undetermined. V gave up 1 base and J gave up 3 bases, with 6 bases separating them. The CDR3 covers 13 residues. CDR1 and CDR2 (germline): SGHTA, FQGNSA.

The gene calls are TRBV2 and TRBJ2-7, with 10 bases fitting TRBD1. CDR1 SNHLY and CDR2 FYNNEI come from the germline V gene. V lost 7 bases and J lost 3; bases outside the gene matches: 9. The CDR3 totals 15 residues. CDR3: CASIRGTGVDYEQYF. CDR3 DNA sequence: TGTGCCAGCATTCGGGGGACAGGGGTTGACTACGAGCAGTACTTC.

Concerning this clone itself: At one boundary the junction diverges from the germline segment, which might be a read error. The V call is TRBV30, the J call TRBJ2-1; 10 positions match TRBD1. This CDR3 contains 15 residues. Germline V gene lookup returns CDR1 GTSNPN and CDR2 SVGIG (reference sequence). The CDR3 loop is CVWSGAGTGVNEQFF. Written as DNA, the CDR3 is TGTGTCTGGAGTGGTGCCGGGACAGGGGTCAATGAGCAGTTCTTC.

This chain connects TRBV25-1 to TRBJ2-1, with 9 bases lining up with TRBD2. V lost 3 bases to trimming and J lost 7 bases; unmatched junction nucleotides: 4. CDR1 MGHDK and CDR2 SYGVNS come from the germline V gene. CDR3 length: 14 residues. This CDR3 reads CASSDSGRSNEQFF. In DNA, the CDR3 is TGTGCCAGCAGTGACAGCGGGAGGTCAAATGAGCAGTTCTTC.

V gene TRBV6-5 combines with J gene TRBJ2-7; no definite D call. This CDR3 is built from 13 residues. Germline CDR1 reads MNHEY; CDR2 reads SVGAGI. Trimming took 0 bases from V and 3 from J, leaving 6 bases between them. CDR3 nucleotide sequence: TGTGCCAGCAGTTACTCGGGGAACTACGAGCAGTACTTC. Translating it yields CASSYSGNYEQYF.

The chain combines TRBV2 with TRBJ1-2; TRBD1 might be the D (6 bases). Germline values: CDR1 SNHLY, CDR2 FYNNEI. CDR3 length equals 13 residues. Trimming left V 3 bases short and J 8 bases short, with 13 bases between. CDR3 DNA: TGTGCCAGCAGTGATATGGGGGCGGGCGGCTACACCTTC. Protein: CASSDMGAGGYTF.

This clone was picked up one time. The chain employs TRBV5-6 and TRBJ2-3; 10 positions match TRBD2. This CDR3 contains 16 residues. V was clipped by 4 bases and J by 6 bases; unmatched bases: 11. From germline, CDR1 is SGHDT and CDR2 YYEEEE. The CDR3 sequence is CASSTKREGYGDTQYF. The CDR3 DNA is TGTGCCAGCAGCACCAAGCGGGAGGGGTATGGGGATACGCAGTATTTT.

The chain joins TRBV10-3 to TRBJ1-1; D is possibly TRBD1 (6 bases). Germline V gene sequence: CDR1 ENHRY, CDR2 SYGVKD. There are 13 residues in the CDR3. Between the trimmed V and J ends, which lost 3 bases and 4 bases, there was a span of 9 bases. CDR3 in amino acids: CAISEIGGTEAFF. CDR3 DNA sequence: TGTGCCATCAGTGAAATAGGGGGCACTGAAGCTTTCTTT.

The chain employs TRBV20-1 and TRBJ1-2, with D uncertain. Germline loops: CDR1 DFQATT, CDR2 SNEGSKA (reference sequence). This CDR3 comprises 11 residues. The ends were cut back, 5 bases at V and 3 bases at J, with 7 bases in the middle. In DNA, the CDR3 is TGCAGTGCTGACGTATACTATGGCTACACCTTC. Protein sequence: CSADVYYGYTF.

The chain is built from TRBV6-5 and TRBJ1-1; D not resolved. The CDR3 runs to 12 residues. Germline CDR1 and CDR2: MNHEY and SVGAGI. The V end was cut by 10 bases, the J end by 6 bases, with 15 bases between. The CDR3 loop is CATLPSGAEAFF. The DNA of the CDR3 is TGTGCCACCCTCCCATCGGGAGCTGAAGCTTTCTTT.

This chain connects TRBV7-3 to TRBJ1-3; D is possibly TRBD1 (5 bases). CDR1 is SGHTA, CDR2 FQGTGA, per germline. The CDR3 is 16 amino acids. The germline V and J ends were trimmed by 1 base and 0 bases, with 10 bases remaining between them. DNA for the CDR3: TGTGCCAGCAGCTTAAACGGGGGTGGCTCTGGAAACACCATATATTTT. Translation: CASSLNGGGSGNTIYF.

This chain links TRBV5-1 with TRBJ2-5, with a tentative D call TRBD1 (5 bases). Germline CDR1 SGHRS, CDR2 YFSETQ. There are 14 residues in the CDR3. V was shortened by 1 base and J by 1 base, with 8 bases between the two germline ends. The CDR3 DNA follows: TGCGCCAGCAGCTTGTTAGACAGCCAAGAGACCCAGTACTTC. Amino acid sequence: CASSLLDSQETQYF.

V and J are TRBV2 and TRBJ2-1, with 11 bases matching TRBD2. Germline CDR1 and CDR2: SNHLY and FYNNEI. Trimming cost V 6 bases and J 2 bases; bases outside gene matches: 3. The CDR3 sequence is 15 residues long. The CDR3 nucleotides read TGTGCCAGCAGCGCTAGCGGGAGGACCTACAATGAGCAGTTCTTC. As protein: CASSASGRTYNEQFF.

J is TRBJ2-1 and V is TRBV7-2; D could derive from TRBD1 or TRBD2 (5 bases each). The CDR3 runs 15 residues. CDR1 and CDR2 from the germline V gene are SGHTA and FQGNSA. With 6 bases removed from V and 6 bases from J, the gap between germline ends came to 18 bases. DNA for the CDR3: TGTGCCAGCAGTTACACCGGGACGTTGTTCAATGAGCAGTTCTTC. Its translation is CASSYTGTLFNEQFF.

In DNA, the CDR3 is TGTGCCAGCAGTGATCCCAGACGGAAAGGGGAGCAGTACTTC. Translation: CASSDPRRKGEQYF. V gene TRBV2 combines with J gene TRBJ2-7; no reliable D call. Trimming left V 3 bases short and J 7 bases short, with 16 bases between. In germline, CDR1 is SNHLY, CDR2 FYNNEI. The CDR3 consists of 14 residues.

This chain joins TRBV6-5 and TRBJ1-4; D perhaps matches TRBD1 (5 bases). In germline, CDR1 is MNHEY, CDR2 SVGAGI. The V gene lost 8 bases and the J gene lost 6 bases, with 16 bases spanning the gap. CDR3 length equals 14 residues. CDR3 coding DNA: TGTGCCAGCCGTGCGGAGGGGCGATATGAAAAACTGTTTTTT. This codes for CASRAEGRYEKLFF.

The chain is built from TRBV10-3 and TRBJ1-3; no clear D gene. CDR3 length: 12 amino acids. Trimming left V 6 bases short and J 10 bases short, with 13 bases between. The V gene's germline CDR1 is ENHRY and CDR2 SYGVKD. CDR3 DNA: TGTGCCATCAGACAAGGCGAGGATACCATATATTTT. Translation gives CAIRQGEDTIYF.

This clone was seen only once. This chain connects TRBV4-1 to TRBJ2-5; D remains ambiguous. The ends were cut back, 1 base at V and 1 base at J, with 13 bases in the middle. CDR1 MGHRA and CDR2 YSYEKL come from the germline V gene. This CDR3 comprises 16 residues. CDR3 region: CASSQAMHVVQETQYF. The CDR3 region has the DNA TGCGCCAGCAGCCAAGCGATGCATGTGGTCCAAGAGACCCAGTACTTC.

The genes are TRBV7-9 and TRBJ2-1, with 11 positions matching TRBD2. CDR3 size: 16 residues. The junction had 12 bases not matched to a gene; V was cut back by 7 bases and J by 7 bases. The germline gives CDR1 SEHNR, CDR2 FQNEAQ (reference sequence). CDR3 nucleotides: TGTGCCAGCACCTGGGCTGGTACTAGCGGGAGAAATGAGCAGTTCTTC. Translated, it gives CASTWAGTSGRNEQFF.

DNA for the CDR3: TGTGCCAGCACAATAGCGGGAAACACCATATATTTT. Protein: CASTIAGNTIYF. This rearrangement joins TRBV6-5 to TRBJ1-3; D ambiguous. Germline V gives CDR1 MNHEY, CDR2 SVGAGI. The ends were cut back, 7 bases at V and 4 bases at J, with 8 bases in the middle. The CDR3 is made up of 12 amino acids.

The chain recombines TRBV7-9 with TRBJ2-1; 7 bases fit TRBD2. Germline lookup yields CDR1 SEHNR and CDR2 FQNEAQ (reference sequence). Trimming cost V 5 bases and J 7 bases; bases outside gene matches: 14. CDR3 length equals 16 residues. The DNA of the CDR3 is TGTGCCAGCAGCGCGCCCGGTAGGCAGGGAGGGAATGAGCAGTTCTTC. The encoded protein is CASSAPGRQGGNEQFF.